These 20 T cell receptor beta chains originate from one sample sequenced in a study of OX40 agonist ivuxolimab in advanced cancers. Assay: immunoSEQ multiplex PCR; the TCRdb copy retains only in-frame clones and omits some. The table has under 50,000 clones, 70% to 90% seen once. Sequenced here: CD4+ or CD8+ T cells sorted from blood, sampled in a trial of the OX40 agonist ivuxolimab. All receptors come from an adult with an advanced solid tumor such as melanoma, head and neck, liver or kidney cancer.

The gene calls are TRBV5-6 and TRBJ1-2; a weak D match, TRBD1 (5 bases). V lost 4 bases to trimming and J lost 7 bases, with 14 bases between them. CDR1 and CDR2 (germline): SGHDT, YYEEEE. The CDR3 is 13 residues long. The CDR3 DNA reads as TGTGCCAGCAGCCCTTTCTGGGGGTCTGGCTACACCTTC. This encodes CASSPFWGSGYTF.

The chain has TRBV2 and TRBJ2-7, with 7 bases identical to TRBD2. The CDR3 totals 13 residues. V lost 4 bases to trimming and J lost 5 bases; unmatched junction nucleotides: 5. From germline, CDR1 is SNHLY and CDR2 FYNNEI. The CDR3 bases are TGTGCCAGCAGTGCGATTGCGGGGGACGAGCAGTACTTC. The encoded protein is CASSAIAGDEQYF.

The CDR3 loop reads CATSPSGSPYEQYF. CDR3 bases: TGTGCCACCAGCCCGTCGGGATCCCCCTACGAGCAGTACTTC. The gene calls are TRBV27 and TRBJ2-7; tentatively, D is TRBD2 (5 bases). The CDR3 extends over 14 amino acids. CDR1 is MNHEY, CDR2 SMNVEV, per germline (reference sequence). V dropped 10 bases and J dropped 2 bases, with 18 bases sitting between them.

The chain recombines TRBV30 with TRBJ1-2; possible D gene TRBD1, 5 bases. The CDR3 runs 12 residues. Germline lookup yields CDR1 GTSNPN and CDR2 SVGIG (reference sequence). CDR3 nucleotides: TGTGGGTCGGAGCAGGGCTTCTTTGGCTACACCTTC. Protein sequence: CGSEQGFFGYTF.

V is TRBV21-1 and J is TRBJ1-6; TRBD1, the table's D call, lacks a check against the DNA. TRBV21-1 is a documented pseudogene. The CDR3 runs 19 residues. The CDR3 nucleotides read TGTGCCAGACCAACCTTATATAAAGTCAGGGTCTCCTATAATTCACCCCTCCACTTT. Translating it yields CARPTLYKVRVSYNSPLHF.

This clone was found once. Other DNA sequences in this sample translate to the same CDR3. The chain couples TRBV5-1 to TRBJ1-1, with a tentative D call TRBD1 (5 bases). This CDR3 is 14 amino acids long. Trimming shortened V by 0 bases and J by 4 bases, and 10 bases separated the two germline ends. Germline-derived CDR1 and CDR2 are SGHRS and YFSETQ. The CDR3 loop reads CASSLDWGGTEAFF. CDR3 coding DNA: TGCGCCAGCAGCTTGGACTGGGGCGGCACTGAAGCTTTCTTT.

The CDR3 protein is CASSPAQGLGGEQFF. Written as DNA, the CDR3 is TGTGCCAGCTCACCCGCCCAGGGCCTCGGGGGTGAGCAGTTCTTC. The chain carries TRBV18 and TRBJ2-1; tentative D call: TRBD2 (6 bases). The length of the CDR3 is 15 residues. V lost 3 bases, J lost 9 bases, and 18 bases lay in between. CDR1 and CDR2 from the germline V gene are KGHSH and LQKENI.

Here the CDR3 reads CASSAVRAGSEAFF. CDR3 nucleotides: TGTGCCAGCAGTGCCGTCCGAGCGGGGTCTGAAGCTTTCTTT. This chain joins TRBV6-5 and TRBJ1-1; unclear D gene. V was trimmed by 5 bases and J by 6 bases, leaving 16 bases between them. The CDR3 contains 14 residues. Germline V gene lookup returns CDR1 MNHEY and CDR2 SVGAGI.

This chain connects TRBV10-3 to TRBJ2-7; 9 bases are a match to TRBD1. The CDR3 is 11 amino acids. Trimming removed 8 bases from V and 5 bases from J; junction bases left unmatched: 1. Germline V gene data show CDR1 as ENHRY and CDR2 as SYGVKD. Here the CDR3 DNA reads TGTGCCATCGGGGACAGGGACGAGCAGTACTTC. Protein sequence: CAIGDRDEQYF.

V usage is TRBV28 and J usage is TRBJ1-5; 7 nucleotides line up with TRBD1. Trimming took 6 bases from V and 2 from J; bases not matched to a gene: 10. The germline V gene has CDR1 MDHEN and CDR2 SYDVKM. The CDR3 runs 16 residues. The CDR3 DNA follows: TGTGCCAGCAGCGGGACAGACAAGATCCGCAATCAGCCCCAGCATTTT. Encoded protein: CASSGTDKIRNQPQHF. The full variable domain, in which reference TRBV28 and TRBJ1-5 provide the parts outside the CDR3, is DVKVTQSSRYLVKRTGEKVFLECVQDMDHENMFWYRQDPGLGLRLIYFSYDVKMKEKGDIPEGYSVSREKKERFSLILESASTNQTSMYLCASSGTDKIRNQPQHFGDGTRLSIL.

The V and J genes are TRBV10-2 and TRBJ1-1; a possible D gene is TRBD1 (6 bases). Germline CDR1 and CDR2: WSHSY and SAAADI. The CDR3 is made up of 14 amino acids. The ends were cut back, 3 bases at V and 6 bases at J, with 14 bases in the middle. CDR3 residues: CASSDLQGIPEAFF. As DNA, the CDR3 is TGCGCCAGCAGTGACTTACAGGGTATCCCTGAAGCTTTCTTT.

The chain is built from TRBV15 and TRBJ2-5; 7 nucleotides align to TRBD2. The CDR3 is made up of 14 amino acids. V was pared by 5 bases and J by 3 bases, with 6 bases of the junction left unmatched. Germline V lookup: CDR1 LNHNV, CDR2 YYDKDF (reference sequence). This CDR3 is CATSPMLAEETQYF. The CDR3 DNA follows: TGTGCCACCAGCCCGATGCTAGCGGAAGAGACCCAGTACTTC.

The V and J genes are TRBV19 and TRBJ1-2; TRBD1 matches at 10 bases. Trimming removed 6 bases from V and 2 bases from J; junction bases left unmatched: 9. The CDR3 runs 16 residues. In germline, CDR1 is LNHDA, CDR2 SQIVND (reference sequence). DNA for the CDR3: TGTGCCAGTAGGGTAAACCCGGGACAGGGGAACTATGGCTACACCTTC. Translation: CASRVNPGQGNYGYTF.

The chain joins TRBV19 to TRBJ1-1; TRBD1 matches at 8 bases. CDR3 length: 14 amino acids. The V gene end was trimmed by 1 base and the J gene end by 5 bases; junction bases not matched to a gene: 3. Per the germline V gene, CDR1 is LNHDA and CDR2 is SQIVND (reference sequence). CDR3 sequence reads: CASSIAQGATEAFF. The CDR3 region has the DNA TGTGCCAGTAGTATAGCGCAGGGGGCTACTGAAGCTTTCTTT.

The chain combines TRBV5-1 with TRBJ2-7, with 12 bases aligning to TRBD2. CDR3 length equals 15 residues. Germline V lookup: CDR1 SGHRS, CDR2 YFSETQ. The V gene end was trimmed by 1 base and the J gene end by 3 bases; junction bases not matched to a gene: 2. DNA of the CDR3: TGCGCCAGCAGCTTGCGGACTAGCGGGAACTACGAGCAGTACTTC. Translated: CASSLRTSGNYEQYF.

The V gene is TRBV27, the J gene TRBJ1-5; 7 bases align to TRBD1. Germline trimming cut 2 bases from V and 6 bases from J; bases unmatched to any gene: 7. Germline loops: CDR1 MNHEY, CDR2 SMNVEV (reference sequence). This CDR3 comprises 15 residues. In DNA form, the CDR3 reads TGTGCCAGCAGTTTAAGACAGGGAGGCGGTCAGCCCCAGCATTTT. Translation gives CASSLRQGGGQPQHF.

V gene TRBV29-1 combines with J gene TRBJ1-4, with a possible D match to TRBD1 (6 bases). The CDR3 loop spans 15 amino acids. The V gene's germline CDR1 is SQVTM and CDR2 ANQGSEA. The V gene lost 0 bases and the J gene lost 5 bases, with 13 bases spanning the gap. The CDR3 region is CSVEERGGLNEKLFF. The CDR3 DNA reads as TGCAGCGTTGAAGAGCGGGGGGGCTTGAATGAAAAACTGTTTTTT. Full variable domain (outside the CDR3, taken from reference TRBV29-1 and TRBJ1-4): SAVISQKPSRDICQRGTSLTIQCQVDSQVTMMFWYRQQPGQSLTLIATANQGSEATYESGFVIDKFPISRPNLTFSTLTVSNMSPEDSSIYLCSVEERGGLNEKLFFGSGTQLSVL.

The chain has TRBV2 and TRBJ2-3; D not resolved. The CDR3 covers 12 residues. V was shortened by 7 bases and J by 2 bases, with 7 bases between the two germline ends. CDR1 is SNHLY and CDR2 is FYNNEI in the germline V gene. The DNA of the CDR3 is TGTGCCAGCACAGGCTACACAGATACGCAGTATTTT. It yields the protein CASTGYTDTQYF.

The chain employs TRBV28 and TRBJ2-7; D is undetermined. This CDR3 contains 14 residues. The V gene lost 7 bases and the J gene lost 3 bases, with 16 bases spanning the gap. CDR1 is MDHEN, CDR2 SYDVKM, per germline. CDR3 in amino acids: CASTPSPLIYEQYF. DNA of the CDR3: TGTGCCAGCACCCCCTCGCCTCTCATCTACGAGCAGTACTTC.

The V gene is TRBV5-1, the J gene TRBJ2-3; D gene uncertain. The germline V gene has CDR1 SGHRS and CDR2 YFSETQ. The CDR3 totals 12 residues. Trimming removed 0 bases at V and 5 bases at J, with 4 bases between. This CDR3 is CASSLAGDTQYF. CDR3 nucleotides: TGCGCCAGCAGCTTGGCAGGAGATACGCAGTATTTT.